Sequencing of this T cell receptor beta chain was carried out in a study of cytomegalovirus exposure and HLA in healthy donors. The PCR had 60 Vbeta and 13 Jbeta primers. Using immunoSEQ multiplex PCR, the repertoire was profiled, and TCRdb retains in-frame clones only, with some absent. Seen here are around 100,000 clones, less than 80% observed once, and the top ten hold approximately 3%. The length of the CDR3 is 15 residues. V dropped 0 bases and J dropped 1 base, with 7 bases sitting between them. Germline loops: CDR1 SGHDN, CDR2 FVKESK. The sample was PBMCs. This TCR derives from a woman in her thirties or forties in good health and CMV-seronegative. V gene TRBV14 combines with J gene TRBJ2-1; D is unclear. The CDR3 region has the DNA TGTGCCAGCAGCCAAGATTCTAGGTCCTACAATGAGCAGTTCTTC. Residues: CASSQDSRSYNEQFF. Full variable domain (outside the CDR3, taken from reference TRBV14 and TRBJ2-1): EAGVTQFPSHSVIEKGQTVTLRCDPISGHDNLYWYRRVMGKEIKFLLHFVKESKQDESGMPNNRFLAERTGGTYSTLKVQPAELEDSGVYFCASSQDSRSYNEQFFGPGTRLTVL.